The rows below give T cell receptor beta chains drawn from one sample of a study of radiotherapy plus CTLA-4 blockade in lung cancer. Only in-frame clones appear in the TCRdb table, and some are missing; sequencing was by immunoSEQ multiplex PCR. The sample shows tens of thousands of clones, over 60% of them seen only once. The sample consisted of peripheral blood, taken from a patient treated with radiotherapy plus ipilimumab. The receptors derive from a human donor with non-small cell lung cancer whose response to radiotherapy plus ipilimumab could not be evaluated. The CDR3 runs from the conserved cysteine through the conserved F or W. D genes are given only for firm matches. Only some rows state a clone size, as once, few, many or a class for expanded clones.

J,D,V,size,DNA,CDR3
TRBJ1-1,NA,TRBV15,once,TGTGCCACCAGCAGAGATTTAGTGTCGGGGCTGGGGGCGCATAAAGCTTTCTTT,CATSRDLVSGLGAHKAFF
TRBJ2-5,TRBD2,TRBV29-1,few,TGCAGCGTCTTACCCGGGACTAGCTATGAGACCCAGTACTTC,CSVLPGTSYETQYF
TRBJ1-1,NA,TRBV2,NA,TGTGCCAGCGCCCGAGGACAGATGAACACTGAAGCTTTCTTT,CASARGQMNTEAFF
TRBJ2-3,NA,TRBV9,NA,TGTGCCAGCAGCGTAGTGGGCAGTAGCACAGATACGCAGTATTTT,CASSVVGSSTDTQYF
TRBJ2-3,TRBD2,TRBV4-3,once,TGCGCCAGCAGAGGGCGACTAGCGGGATTGGCAGATACGCAGTATTTT,CASRGRLAGLADTQYF
TRBJ1-1,NA,TRBV28,NA,TGTGCCAGCAGGGACAGTTTCGTGGGGACTGAAGCTTTCTTT,CASRDSFVGTEAFF
TRBJ1-1,TRBD1,TRBV7-2,NA,TGTGCCAGCAGCTTACGACAGGGGAACACTGAAGCTTTCTTT,CASSLRQGNTEAFF
TRBJ2-2,NA,TRBV4-3,NA,TGCGCCAGCAGCCCACGGACTGGGACCGGGGAGCTGTTTTTT,CASSPRTGTGELFF
TRBJ2-3,TRBD2,TRBV15,once,TGTGCCACCAGCAGAGATAAGTATAGAGGACTAGCGGCCACAGATACGCAGTATTTT,CATSRDKYRGLAATDTQYF
TRBJ2-3,TRBD2,TRBV15,NA,TGTGCCACCAGCAGAGATTGGTCGGGACTACCAAAGAGGGATACGCAGTATTTT,CATSRDWSGLPKRDTQYF
TRBJ2-7,TRBD2,TRBV29-1,NA,TGCAGCGTTGTACCGGGACTAGCGGGATCCTCCTACGAGCAGTACTTC,CSVVPGLAGSSYEQYF
TRBJ2-5,NA,TRBV5-5,NA,TGTGCCAGCAGCCTCAGCGGACAAGAGACCCAGTACTTC,CASSLSGQETQYF
TRBJ2-7,TRBD2,TRBV7-9,NA,TGTGCCAGCAGCCCTGACAATAGCGGGAAAGCCTACGAGCAGTACTTC,CASSPDNSGKAYEQYF
TRBJ2-7,TRBD1,TRBV4-1,few,TGCGCCAGCAGCCAAAAACAGGGGGCGGACCCCTACGAGCAGTACTTC,CASSQKQGADPYEQYF
TRBJ2-2,NA,TRBV5-4,NA,TGTGCCAGCAGCCAAGATCCCAGCGGAGGAGGGACCGGGGAGCTGTTTTTT,CASSQDPSGGGTGELFF